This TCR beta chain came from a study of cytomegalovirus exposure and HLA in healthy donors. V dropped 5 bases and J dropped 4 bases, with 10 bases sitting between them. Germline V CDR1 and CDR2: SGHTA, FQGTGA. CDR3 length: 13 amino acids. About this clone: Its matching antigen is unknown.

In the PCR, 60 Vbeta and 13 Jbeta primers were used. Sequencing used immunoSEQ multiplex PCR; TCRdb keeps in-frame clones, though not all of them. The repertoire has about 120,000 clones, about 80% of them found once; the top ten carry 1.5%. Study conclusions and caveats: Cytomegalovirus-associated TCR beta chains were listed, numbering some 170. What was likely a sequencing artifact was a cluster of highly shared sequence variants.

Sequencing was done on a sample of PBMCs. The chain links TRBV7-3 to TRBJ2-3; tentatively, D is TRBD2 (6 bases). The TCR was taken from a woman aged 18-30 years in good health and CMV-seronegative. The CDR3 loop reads CASSQGLADTQYF. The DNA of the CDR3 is TGTGCCAGCAGCCAGGGACTCGCAGATACGCAGTATTTT. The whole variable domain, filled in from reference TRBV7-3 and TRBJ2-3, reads GAGVSQTPSNKVTEKGKYVELRCDPISGHTALYWYRQSLGQGPEFLIYFQGTGAADDSGLPNDRFFAVRPEGSVSTLKIQRTERGDSAVYLCASSQGLADTQYFGPGTRLTVL.